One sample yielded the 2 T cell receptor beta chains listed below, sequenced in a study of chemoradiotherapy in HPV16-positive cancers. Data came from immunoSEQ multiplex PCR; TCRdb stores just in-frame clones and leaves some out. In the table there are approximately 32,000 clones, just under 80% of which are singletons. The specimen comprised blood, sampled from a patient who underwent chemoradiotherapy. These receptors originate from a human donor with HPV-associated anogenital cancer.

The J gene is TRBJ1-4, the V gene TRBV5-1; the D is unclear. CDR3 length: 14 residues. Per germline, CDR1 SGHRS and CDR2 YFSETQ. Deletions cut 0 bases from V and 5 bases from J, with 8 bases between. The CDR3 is CASSLGLQNEKLFF. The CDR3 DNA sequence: TGCGCCAGCAGCTTGGGTCTTCAGAATGAAAAACTGTTTTTT.

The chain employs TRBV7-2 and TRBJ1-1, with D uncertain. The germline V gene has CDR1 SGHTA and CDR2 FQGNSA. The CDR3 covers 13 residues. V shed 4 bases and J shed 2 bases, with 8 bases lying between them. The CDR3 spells CASSSQFNTEAFF. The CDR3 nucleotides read TGTGCCAGCAGCTCGCAGTTTAACACTGAAGCTTTCTTT.